These 5 T cell receptor beta chains were sequenced from one sample in a study of blood T cell repertoires in COVID-19. Assay: immunoSEQ multiplex PCR; the TCRdb copy retains only in-frame clones and omits some. The sample records some 38,000 clones, just under 85% being singletons. The sample was peripheral blood. Every receptor here comes from a man aged 50 or older with active COVID-19.

The chain links TRBV15 to TRBJ1-1; 7 bases are shared with TRBD1. Germline V gives CDR1 LNHNV, CDR2 YYDKDF (reference sequence). The CDR3 is 16 amino acids. V lost 1 base and J lost 5; bases outside the gene matches: 10. As DNA, the CDR3 is TGTGCCACCAGCAGAGTTGCCCCGAGGGGGCAGACTGAAGCTTTCTTT. Its protein product is CATSRVAPRGQTEAFF.

The CDR3 loop is CASSLFWGEQETQYF. DNA for the CDR3: TGTGCCAGCAGTTTATTTTGGGGCGAACAAGAGACCCAGTACTTC. The chain couples TRBV27 to TRBJ2-5; D might be TRBD1 (5 bases). The CDR3 covers 15 residues. V was clipped by 1 base and J by 2 bases, with 11 bases between them. Germline values: CDR1 MNHEY, CDR2 SMNVEV (reference sequence).

The V and J genes are TRBV24-1 and TRBJ2-5, with 8 bases that match TRBD1. The ends lost 4 bases at V and 3 bases at J; junction bases unmatched: 6. CDR1 is KGHDR and CDR2 is SFDVKD in the germline V gene. This CDR3 contains 15 residues. The CDR3 DNA follows: TGTGCCACCAGTGACGCAGGGGGCGTGGAAGAGACCCAGTACTTC. Its protein is CATSDAGGVEETQYF.

The chain joins TRBV18 to TRBJ1-1, with D possibly being TRBD1 (5 bases). In germline, CDR1 is KGHSH, CDR2 LQKENI. Trimming shortened V by 8 bases and J by 1 base, and 11 bases separated the two germline ends. This CDR3 is built from 13 residues. Written as DNA, the CDR3 is TGTGCCAGCACCCAAGGGGAGAACACTGAAGCTTTCTTT. This gives the protein CASTQGENTEAFF. Together with reference TRBV18 and TRBJ1-1, the CDR3 gives the full variable domain: NAGVMQNPRHLVRRRGQEARLRCSPMKGHSHVYWYRQLPEEGLKFMVYLQKENIIDESGMPKERFSAEFPKEGPSILRIQQVVRGDSAAYFCASTQGENTEAFFGQGTRLTVV.

The rearrangement joins TRBV5-6 to TRBJ2-3; D gene unclear. CDR1 is SGHDT and CDR2 is YYEEEE in the germline V gene. The CDR3 totals 12 residues. Trimming cost V 3 bases and J 4 bases, with 6 bases left between them. CDR3 sequence (DNA): TGTGCCAGCAGCTATTATGCAGATACGCAGTATTTT. This codes for CASSYYADTQYF.